The T cell receptor (beta chain) under discussion was sequenced for a study of T cells in tumors after PD-1 blockade. On the study more broadly: Each patient got pembrolizumab 200 mg every 3 weeks or cemiplimab 350 mg every 2 weeks.

TCRdb's table, derived via immunoSEQ multiplex PCR, lists solely in-frame clones and lacks some. The table records some 4,900 clones, around 70% of them present only once. Points from the study as a whole: Blood contained about 44% of the tumor's TCR clonotypes.

A few counts support this clone. Antigen specificity is unknown. Input was roughly 616 ng to 6,004 ng of genomic DNA from tumor or blood. Trimming pared 7 bases from V and 4 bases from J, leaving 13 bases between. The CDR3 is made up of 13 amino acids. This TCR was sampled from a human donor with cutaneous squamous cell carcinoma. The specimen comprised tumor tissue, sampled before anti-PD-1 treatment. V gene TRBV12-3 or TRBV12-4 combines with J gene TRBJ2-5, with D perhaps being TRBD1 or TRBD2 (5 bases each). The CDR3 DNA follows: TGTGCCAGCAAGGGGACCTCGGCAGAGACCCAGTACTTC. It specifies CASKGTSAETQYF.